This entry lists 18 T cell receptor beta chains sequenced from one sample in a study of Ad26.COV2.S vaccination and SARS-CoV-2 variants. Sample treatment: 19 received Ad26.COV2.S at low or high dose, single or two shots; about five received placebo; per-sample allocation not given. Sampling happened 63 days after the first vaccine or placebo injection. Produced via immunoSEQ multiplex PCR; TCRdb's table is partial and in-frame only. The sample carries more than 400,000 clones, about 92% recorded once. The sample consisted of peripheral blood, taken in a trial of Ad26.COV2.S vaccine versus placebo. These TCRs come from a person aged 18-60 years who received the Ad26.COV2.S COVID-19 vaccine or a placebo.

The chain combines TRBV3-1 (or the pseudogene TRBV3-2) with TRBJ2-5, with 11 nucleotides matching TRBD2. This CDR3 is 16 amino acids long. Trimming cost V 1 base and J 3 bases; bases outside gene matches: 4. Germline CDR1 is LGHDT and CDR2 is YNNKEL (reference sequence). CDR3 protein: CASSQAGTSGKETQYF. The CDR3 region has the DNA TGTGCCAGCAGCCAAGCCGGGACTAGCGGCAAAGAGACCCAGTACTTC.

V gene TRBV24-1 combines with J gene TRBJ1-5; D remains ambiguous. The CDR3 has 14 residues. The germline V and J ends were trimmed by 5 bases and 2 bases, with 9 bases remaining between them. Germline V lookup: CDR1 KGHDR, CDR2 SFDVKD. This CDR3 is CATSASAGNQPQHF. CDR3 coding DNA: TGTGCCACCAGTGCCTCGGCTGGCAATCAGCCCCAGCATTTT.

This clone was counted only a few times. The V call is TRBV7-2, the J call TRBJ2-1; a possible D gene is TRBD2 (7 bases). Trimming took 3 bases from V and 9 from J, leaving 21 bases between them. Germline assignment: CDR1 SGHTA and CDR2 FQGNSA. The CDR3 has 16 residues. The CDR3 reads CASSLMGAGDSFEQFF. In DNA form, the CDR3 reads TGTGCCAGCAGCTTGATGGGGGCGGGAGATAGTTTTGAGCAGTTCTTC.

The rearrangement uses TRBV19 and TRBJ1-1; D ambiguous. The ends were cut back, 1 base at V and 4 bases at J, with 10 bases in the middle. The germline CDR1 and CDR2 sequences are LNHDA and SQIVND (reference sequence). This CDR3 has 14 residues. CDR3 amino acids: CASSIVPGRTEAFF. The CDR3, as DNA: TGTGCCAGTAGTATAGTACCCGGGCGCACTGAAGCTTTCTTT.

The chain is built from TRBV11-2 and TRBJ2-3; D call uncertain. There are 15 residues in the CDR3. Trimming removed 5 bases from V and 2 bases from J, with 14 bases in between. The germline gives CDR1 SGHAT, CDR2 FQNNGV. CDR3 residues: CASSLPDLNTDTQYF. CDR3 sequence (DNA): TGTGCCAGCAGCCTCCCGGATCTTAACACAGATACGCAGTATTTT.

CDR3 sequence reads: CASSLSILLEQFF. CDR3 in DNA: TGTGCCAGCAGCTTATCAATTTTGCTTGAGCAGTTCTTC. The chain couples TRBV7-9 to TRBJ2-1; D remains ambiguous. This CDR3 spans 13 amino acids. Per the germline V gene, CDR1 is SEHNR and CDR2 is FQNEAQ (reference sequence). Trimming took 2 bases from V and 9 from J, leaving 11 bases between them.

This clone was seen a few times. The chain combines TRBV18 with TRBJ2-2, with D perhaps TRBD1 or TRBD2 (5 bases each). The CDR3 runs to 16 residues. The germline V gene has CDR1 KGHSH and CDR2 LQKENI. Trimming shortened V by 3 bases and J by 5 bases, and 16 bases separated the two germline ends. Here the CDR3 reads CASSPSRGSGTGELFF. CDR3 sequence (DNA): TGTGCCAGCTCACCTTCTCGGGGCTCCGGTACCGGGGAGCTGTTTTTT. Combining the CDR3 with reference TRBV18 and TRBJ2-2 gives the whole variable domain NAGVMQNPRHLVRRRGQEARLRCSPMKGHSHVYWYRQLPEEGLKFMVYLQKENIIDESGMPKERFSAEFPKEGPSILRIQQVVRGDSAAYFCASSPSRGSGTGELFFGEGSRLTVL.

The chain combines TRBV11-3 with TRBJ2-5; 13 nucleotides line up with TRBD2. The V and J ends lost 4 bases and 5 bases, in that order; junction bases with no gene match: 1. This CDR3 spans 14 amino acids. CDR1 and CDR2 from the germline V gene are SGHNT and YENEEA. The CDR3 here is CASSWTSGSETQYF. CDR3 sequence (DNA): TGTGCCAGCAGCTGGACTAGCGGGAGCGAGACCCAGTACTTC.

The chain has TRBV15 and TRBJ2-7, with 11 bases fitting TRBD1. The CDR3 totals 15 residues. CDR1 is LNHNV, CDR2 YYDKDF, per germline (reference sequence). After removal of 3 bases from V and 1 base from J, the junction contained 2 bases not matched to a gene. CDR3 bases: TGTGCCACCAGCAGGGACAGGGGGCAATCCTACGAGCAGTACTTC. As protein: CATSRDRGQSYEQYF.

This clone was seen a handful of times. J is TRBJ1-1 and V is TRBV6-5; a weak D match, TRBD1 (5 bases). The CDR3 spans 14 residues. Germline CDR1 MNHEY, CDR2 SVGAGI. V gave up 11 bases and J gave up 0 bases, with 16 bases separating them. DNA for the CDR3: TGTGCCTGTCAATTCCAGGGCCTGAACACTGAAGCTTTCTTT. It encodes CACQFQGLNTEAFF.

This chain uses TRBV3-1 (or the pseudogene TRBV3-2) with TRBJ2-3; 10 bases match TRBD2. The junction had 5 bases not matched to a gene; V was cut back by 3 bases and J by 2 bases. Germline V lookup: CDR1 LGHDT, CDR2 YNNKEL (reference sequence). The CDR3 has 16 residues. The CDR3 DNA follows: TGTGCCAGCAGCCAGAACCTAGCGGGGGTCACAGATACGCAGTATTTT. It yields the protein CASSQNLAGVTDTQYF.

This rearrangement joins TRBV27 to TRBJ2-3; TRBD1 agrees at 10 bases. Losses at the gene ends were 5 bases for V and 3 bases for J; bases not matched to a gene: 2. Germline V CDR1 and CDR2: MNHEY, SMNVEV (reference sequence). The CDR3 runs to 14 residues. The CDR3 reads CASSRDRGTDTQYF. The CDR3 bases are TGTGCCAGCAGTCGGGACAGGGGAACAGATACGCAGTATTTT.

This sequence joins TRBV6-2 or TRBV6-3 and TRBJ2-2, with D possibly being TRBD1 (5 bases). Germline values: CDR1 MNHEY, CDR2 SVGEGT. The V gene lost 0 bases and the J gene lost 4 bases, with 9 bases spanning the gap. This CDR3 is built from 15 residues. The CDR3 loop is CASSYSAGSTGELFF. Here the CDR3 DNA reads TGTGCCAGCAGTTACTCTGCAGGGTCCACCGGGGAGCTGTTTTTT.

This clone has a single count. Other DNA variants within this sample encode the same CDR3. V is TRBV9 and J is TRBJ2-7, with 8 bases lining up with TRBD1. CDR3 size: 14 residues. Germline V gene lookup returns CDR1 SGDLS and CDR2 YYNGEE. Unmatched junction bases numbered 2, after V lost 0 bases and J lost 3 bases. CDR3: CASSVGDRGYEQYF. DNA for the CDR3: TGTGCCAGCAGCGTAGGTGACAGGGGCTACGAGCAGTACTTC.

V gene TRBV28 combines with J gene TRBJ2-1; 7 bases fit TRBD2. Per the germline V gene, CDR1 is MDHEN and CDR2 is SYDVKM. V was pared by 2 bases and J by 3 bases, with 1 base of the junction left unmatched. The CDR3 sequence is 14 residues long. The CDR3 nucleotides are TGTGCCAGCAGTTTACCTAGCGGCTACAATGAGCAGTTCTTC. This codes for CASSLPSGYNEQFF.

The chain links TRBV5-1 to TRBJ1-4; 7 nucleotides agree with TRBD1. The CDR3 has 16 residues. CDR1 is SGHRS, CDR2 YFSETQ, per germline. Unmatched junction bases numbered 5, after V lost 3 bases and J lost 0 bases. The CDR3 is CASSSLDRATNEKLFF. CDR3 sequence (DNA): TGCGCCAGCAGCTCCTTAGACAGGGCAACTAATGAAAAACTGTTTTTT.

The chain is built from TRBV19 and TRBJ2-3; possibly TRBD2 for D (6 bases). The V end was cut by 6 bases, the J end by 0 bases, with 13 bases between. Germline V lookup: CDR1 LNHDA, CDR2 SQIVND (reference sequence). There are 15 residues in the CDR3. The CDR3 sequence is CASRDSGPSTDTQYF. The DNA for the CDR3 is TGTGCCAGTAGAGATAGCGGACCTAGCACAGATACGCAGTATTTT.

A single count supports this clone. The gene calls are TRBV2 and TRBJ1-1, with D unresolved. V gave up 7 bases and J gave up 2 bases, with 11 bases separating them. The V gene's germline CDR1 is SNHLY and CDR2 FYNNEI. This CDR3 is built from 13 residues. Here the CDR3 DNA reads TGTGCCAGCACAGGAGAGGGAAACACTGAAGCTTTCTTT. This gives the protein CASTGEGNTEAFF. Based on the CDR3 plus reference TRBV2 and TRBJ1-1, the full variable domain is EPEVTQTPSHQVTQMGQEVILRCVPISNHLYFYWYRQILGQKVEFLVSFYNNEISEKSEIFDDQFSVERPDGSNFTLKIRSTKLEDSAMYFCASTGEGNTEAFFGQGTRLTVV.